This T cell receptor beta chain was documented in a study of blood T cell repertoires in COVID-19. At the level of the study: T cells, B-cell-depleted T cells, or PBMCs supplied cDNA or gDNA.

V lost 7 bases to trimming and J lost 5 bases; unmatched junction nucleotides: 6. Germline V lookup: CDR1 ENHRY, CDR2 SYGVKD. The length of the CDR3 is 15 residues. Some clones are missing from TCRdb's copy, which holds only in-frame ones; the method was immunoSEQ multiplex PCR. The sample includes 73,000 or so clones, around 80% seen only once; the top ten take roughly 5.3%. Sequencing was performed on peripheral blood. This receptor was identified in a man in his fifties with active COVID-19. The chain has TRBV10-3 and TRBJ1-6; 9 bases align to TRBD1. The CDR3 DNA follows: TGTGCCATCAACCCGGGACAGGGCAATAATTCACCCCTCCACTTT. Translated, it gives CAINPGQGNNSPLHF.